Below, 22 T cell receptor beta chains from the same sample are listed, as sequenced in a study of blood T cell repertoires in COVID-19. TCRdb's table, derived via immunoSEQ multiplex PCR, lists solely in-frame clones and lacks some. This sample yields approximately 450,000 clones, of which roughly 87% are seen a single time; approximately 2% belongs to the top ten. The sample comprised PBMCs or T cells enriched from blood (not recorded which). The receptors were sampled from a young woman with acute COVID-19.

This clone was observed once. The V and J genes are TRBV18 and TRBJ1-1, with TRBD1 matching 7 bases. V shed 5 bases and J 2 bases; nucleotides not matched to a gene: 5. The CDR3 has 14 amino acids. Germline loops: CDR1 KGHSH, CDR2 LQKENI. CDR3 nucleotides: TGTGCCAGCTCAGCGACAGGGACAAACACTGAAGCTTTCTTT. Residues: CASSATGTNTEAFF.

This clone was detected once. The chain combines TRBV20-1 with TRBJ2-5; D unclear. With 3 bases removed from V and 2 bases from J, the gap between germline ends came to 10 bases. Germline V CDR1 and CDR2: DFQATT, SNEGSKA (reference sequence). The CDR3 consists of 13 residues. This chain's CDR3 is CSASRSIQETQYF. The CDR3, as DNA: TGCAGTGCTAGTCGGAGTATTCAAGAGACCCAGTACTTC.

The V call is TRBV3-1 (or the pseudogene TRBV3-2), the J call TRBJ1-2, with 7 bases fitting TRBD1. The CDR3 runs 15 residues. V was pared by 1 base and J by 6 bases, with 8 bases of the junction left unmatched. Per the germline V gene, CDR1 is LGHDT and CDR2 is YNNKEL (reference sequence). Here the CDR3 DNA reads TGTGCCAGCAGCCAAGGGGACGGACAGGTGAATGGCTACACCTTC. Translating it yields CASSQGDGQVNGYTF.

V and J are TRBV12-3 or TRBV12-4 and TRBJ2-7; a possible D gene is TRBD2 (6 bases). Trimming removed 6 bases at V and 4 bases at J, with 13 bases between. This CDR3 spans 13 amino acids. The CDR3 sequence is CASRLGGSYEQYF. The CDR3 DNA sequence: TGTGCCAGCAGGCTTGGGGGGTCTTACGAGCAGTACTTC.

This sequence joins TRBV4-1 and TRBJ1-3; TRBD1 might be the D (6 bases). Germline V gene sequence: CDR1 MGHRA, CDR2 YSYEKL. The CDR3 extends over 14 amino acids. V shed 6 bases and J shed 2 bases, with 11 bases lying between them. Written as DNA, the CDR3 is TGCGCCAGCAGACAGGGAGTCACTGGAAACACCATATATTTT. Encoded protein: CASRQGVTGNTIYF.

The count of this clone is one. The V and J genes are TRBV6-5 and TRBJ1-1, with TRBD1 matching over 10 bases. Germline V gene lookup returns CDR1 MNHEY and CDR2 SVGAGI. The V segment lost 6 bases and the J segment 6 bases; nucleotides outside the gene matches: 7. CDR3 length: 14 residues. The CDR3 DNA reads TGTGCCAGCAGACCTGACAGGGGGCACCCTGAAGCTTTCTTT. The encoded protein is CASRPDRGHPEAFF.

This clone was observed a handful of times. The chain joins TRBV5-6 to TRBJ1-1; possible D gene TRBD1, 5 bases. The CDR3 consists of 14 residues. Trimming pared 0 bases from V and 0 bases from J, leaving 6 bases between. The germline CDR1 and CDR2 sequences are SGHDT and YYEEEE. The CDR3 nucleotides are TGTGCCAGCAGCTTGGACAGGATGAACACTGAAGCTTTCTTT. Translation: CASSLDRMNTEAFF.

The chain recombines TRBV5-4 with TRBJ2-3; 11 bases agree with TRBD2. The CDR3 runs 16 residues. The germline gives CDR1 SGHNT, CDR2 YYREEE (reference sequence). The J segment lost 7 bases and the V segment lost 6 bases, leaving 13 bases of the junction unmatched. CDR3 amino acids: CASTPVGSGGGNTQYF. CDR3 nucleotide sequence: TGTGCCAGCACCCCCGTCGGTAGCGGGGGGGGTAATACGCAGTATTTT.

This chain links TRBV7-9 with TRBJ1-1; TRBD1 might be the D (5 bases). V gave up 9 bases and J gave up 7 bases, with 9 bases separating them. The CDR3 contains 10 residues. CDR1 and CDR2 from the germline V gene are SEHNR and FQNEAQ (reference sequence). Here the CDR3 DNA reads TGTGCCAGTGAGACAGATGAAGCTTTCTTT. Encoded protein: CASETDEAFF.

V gene TRBV29-1 combines with J gene TRBJ2-7, with 7 bases lining up with TRBD1. The V gene end was trimmed by 3 bases and the J gene end by 5 bases; junction bases not matched to a gene: 4. This CDR3 spans 12 amino acids. CDR1 is SQVTM, CDR2 ANQGSEA, per germline. The CDR3 here is CSVEEQGNEQYF. CDR3 nucleotides: TGCAGCGTTGAGGAACAGGGGAACGAGCAGTACTTC.

The chain uses TRBV6-6 and TRBJ2-7; 7 bases are shared with TRBD1. The germline CDR1 and CDR2 sequences are MNHNY and SVGAGI (reference sequence). Losses at the gene ends were 4 bases for V and 3 bases for J; bases not matched to a gene: 9. The CDR3 is made up of 15 amino acids. CDR3 loop: CASSSDRERRYEQYF. In DNA, the CDR3 is TGTGCCAGCAGTTCCGACAGGGAAAGGCGCTACGAGCAGTACTTC.

The chain couples TRBV6-5 to TRBJ2-7; 7 nucleotides align to TRBD2. V shed 2 bases, J shed 3 bases, and the junction held 10 bases outside the gene matches. Germline CDR1 and CDR2: MNHEY and SVGAGI. This CDR3 contains 16 residues. The CDR3 loop is CASSYGGRARGYEQYF. In DNA, the CDR3 is TGTGCCAGCAGTTACGGAGGGAGGGCCCGCGGCTACGAGCAGTACTTC.

This clone appeared a few times. The V gene is TRBV7-8, the J gene TRBJ2-2; no definite D call. Germline V lookup: CDR1 SGHVS, CDR2 FQNEAQ. CDR3 length equals 16 residues. The ends were cut back, 5 bases at V and 0 bases at J, with 13 bases in the middle. The CDR3 DNA is TGTGCCAGCAGCCCTGGGCAAATCGCGAACACCGGGGAGCTGTTTTTT. Translation gives CASSPGQIANTGELFF.

This clone was counted between two and nine times. V is TRBV19 and J is TRBJ1-5; 10 nucleotides align to TRBD1. This CDR3 has 16 residues. Trimming removed 3 bases from V and 4 bases from J; junction bases left unmatched: 6. CDR1 is LNHDA and CDR2 is SQIVND in the germline V gene (reference sequence). The CDR3 sequence is CASSIGRQGANQPQHF. The CDR3 bases are TGTGCCAGTAGTATTGGTCGACAGGGGGCAAATCAGCCCCAGCATTTT.

The chain carries TRBV3-1 (or the pseudogene TRBV3-2) and TRBJ1-3; 7 nucleotides agree with TRBD1. The CDR3 extends over 15 amino acids. CDR1 is LGHDT, CDR2 YNNKEL, per germline (reference sequence). V shed 4 bases, J shed 5 bases, and the junction held 8 bases outside the gene matches. The CDR3 reads CASSPTRGGRNTIYF. The CDR3 DNA reads as TGTGCCAGCAGCCCAACCCGAGGGGGCAGAAACACCATATATTTT.

The rearrangement uses TRBV29-1 and TRBJ2-6; TRBD1 matches 8 bases. J was trimmed by 4 bases and V by 4 bases; bases with no gene match: 6. CDR3 length: 15 residues. From germline, CDR1 is SQVTM and CDR2 ANQGSEA. The CDR3 here is CSVGTGPRGANVLTF. The CDR3 DNA is TGCAGCGTTGGGACAGGGCCGAGAGGGGCCAACGTCCTGACTTTC. The variable domain in full, completed from reference TRBV29-1 and TRBJ2-6, reads SAVISQKPSRDICQRGTSLTIQCQVDSQVTMMFWYRQQPGQSLTLIATANQGSEATYESGFVIDKFPISRPNLTFSTLTVSNMSPEDSSIYLCSVGTGPRGANVLTFGAGSRLTVL.

The chain couples TRBV2 to TRBJ2-6, with D uncertain. V lost 5 bases and J 0 bases, leaving 5 bases between the germline ends. Germline-derived CDR1 and CDR2 are SNHLY and FYNNEI. The CDR3 consists of 14 residues. Here the CDR3 reads CASSLSSGANVLTF. The CDR3 coding sequence is TGTGCCAGCAGTCTGAGCTCTGGGGCCAACGTCCTGACTTTC.

The CDR3 nucleotides read TGCAGCGTTTTGCCGGGACAGCTTAACTATGGCTACACCTTC. Translated: CSVLPGQLNYGYTF. The chain employs TRBV29-1 and TRBJ1-2; TRBD1 matches 7 bases. V shed 5 bases, J shed 1 base, and the junction held 7 bases outside the gene matches. The CDR3 length is 14 residues. Germline V gene data show CDR1 as SQVTM and CDR2 as ANQGSEA.

V and J are TRBV10-2 and TRBJ1-5; a weak D match, TRBD1 (5 bases). The germline gives CDR1 WSHSY, CDR2 SAAADI. This CDR3 region has 14 residues. V was pared by 1 base and J by 7 bases, with 11 bases between. As DNA, the CDR3 is TGCGCCAGCAGTGAGTATCGGGGGACGCAGCCCCAGCATTTT. Translating it yields CASSEYRGTQPQHF.

The V call is TRBV6-5, the J call TRBJ1-2; the D is unclear. Germline-derived CDR1 and CDR2 are MNHEY and SVGAGI. V lost 6 bases and J 1 base, leaving 15 bases between the germline ends. The CDR3 runs to 15 residues. For the CDR3, the DNA is TGTGCCAGCAGAATTAATTCTGTTATTAACTATGGCTACACCTTC. Protein: CASRINSVINYGYTF.

This clone has a handful of counts. The chain employs TRBV5-1 and TRBJ1-1, with TRBD1 identical over 9 bases. The length of the CDR3 is 15 residues. CDR1 is SGHRS and CDR2 is YFSETQ in the germline V gene. V gave up 0 bases and J gave up 3 bases; unmatched junction bases: 3. The CDR3 is CASSLVGQGYTEAFF. The CDR3 nucleotides read TGCGCCAGCAGCTTGGTAGGACAGGGGTACACTGAAGCTTTCTTT. Full variable domain (remainder filled in from reference TRBV5-1 and TRBJ1-1): KAGVTQTPRYLIKTRGQQVTLSCSPISGHRSVSWYQQTPGQGLQFLFEYFSETQRNKGNFPGRFSGRQFSNSRSEMNVSTLELGDSALYLCASSLVGQGYTEAFFGQGTRLTVV.

J is TRBJ1-4 and V is TRBV18; 8 nucleotides line up with TRBD1. The J segment lost 10 bases and the V segment lost 2 bases, leaving 9 bases of the junction unmatched. Per germline, CDR1 KGHSH and CDR2 LQKENI. There are 15 residues in the CDR3. The CDR3 loop is CASSPAPGQGGKLFF. The CDR3 DNA is TGTGCCAGCTCACCAGCCCCCGGACAGGGCGGAAAACTGTTTTTT.